Given below is one TCR beta chain in context. This record comes from a study of blood T cell repertoires in COVID-19. About the study: PBMCs, B-cell-depleted T cells, or T cells provided the cDNA or gDNA that made up the material.

Original data processing: From reference gene primer amplification, estimates of nucleated cell counts were derived. Only in-frame clones appear in the TCRdb table, and some are missing; sequencing was by immunoSEQ multiplex PCR. D and trimming were read from the DNA, whereas the V and J calls and clone size are those reported in that table. The sample has about 94,000 clones, 65% to 85% seen once. The CDR3 is 17 amino acids. Germline lookup yields CDR1 GTSNPN and CDR2 SVGIG (reference sequence). With 3 bases removed from V and 7 bases from J, the gap between germline ends came to 27 bases. The rearrangement joins TRBV30 to TRBJ1-1; D unclear. Source material: peripheral blood. The receptor's source is a man in his sixties with acute or convalescent COVID-19. The CDR3 nucleotides are TGTGCCTGGAGCGCAGAAAGTGGAGTTGACTACCAGATTGAAGCTTTCTTT. Protein product: CAWSAESGVDYQIEAFF.